These T cell receptor beta chains were read from a single sample in a study of T cell clones after liver transplantation. Clones were sequenced by immunoSEQ multiplex PCR, and TCRdb holds only the in-frame ones, with some missing. The data contain tens of thousands of clones, 70% of them seen just once; the ten biggest clones take up less than 3.5%. The material sequenced was CD4+ T cells from blood, taken at the approximately 16-month timepoint. The receptors were sampled from a human patient who received a liver transplant. Some T cells could come from the graft donor. Both conserved end residues are part of each CDR3. D genes are given only for firm matches. Clone sizes are given selectively: once, few, many, or a class where the clone is expanded.

j_call,clone_size,cdr3_length,d_call,v_call,cdr3_aa,cdr3_nt
TRBJ2-7,medium-sized,14,.,TRBV5-1,CASSFSHSNYEQYF,TGCGCCAGCAGCTTTTCCCACAGCAACTACGAGCAGTACTTC
TRBJ1-2,.,15,.,TRBV19,CASSIEVGANYGYTF,TGTGCCAGTAGTATAGAAGTAGGGGCTAACTATGGCTACACCTTC
TRBJ2-6,.,13,TRBD1,TRBV28,CASSKDRVNVLTF,TGTGCCAGCAGCAAAGACAGGGTCAACGTCCTGACTTTC
TRBJ2-7,.,12,.,TRBV30,CAWSQGVGEQYF,TGTGCCTGGAGTCAGGGAGTTGGCGAGCAGTACTTC
TRBJ2-2,.,17,TRBD1,TRBV5-6,CASSRGTGPPNTGELFF,TGTGCCAGCAGCCGGGGGACAGGGCCCCCGAACACCGGGGAGCTGTTTTTT
TRBJ2-5,.,14,TRBD2,TRBV6-1,CASTSSGGQETQYF,TGTGCCAGCACTTCTAGCGGGGGACAAGAGACCCAGTACTTC
TRBJ2-3,.,15,.,TRBV5-1,CASSRLGADGDTQYF,TGCGCCAGCAGCCGGCTAGGGGCAGATGGAGATACGCAGTATTTT
TRBJ2-3,.,13,.,TRBV6-1,CASSEIVTDTQYF,TGTGCCAGCAGTGAAATCGTCACAGATACGCAGTATTTT
TRBJ1-4,.,13,.,TRBV29-1,CSVVGQFNEKLFF,TGCAGCGTTGTGGGCCAGTTTAATGAAAAACTGTTTTTT
TRBJ2-5,once,15,TRBD2,TRBV14,CASSHLAGGRETQYF,TGTGCCAGCAGCCATCTAGCGGGAGGGCGGGAGACCCAGTACTTC